This TCR beta chain originates from a study of blood T cell repertoires in COVID-19. Assay used: immunoSEQ multiplex PCR; TCRdb lists only in-frame clones, some missing. Seen here are fewer than 300,000 clones, around 90% observed once, and the top ten hold about 2.3%. The CDR3 runs 13 residues. CDR1 SGHRS and CDR2 YFSETQ come from the germline V gene. V shed 0 bases, J shed 7 bases, and the junction held 4 bases outside the gene matches. This sequence was found in a woman between 40 and 50 years old with acute COVID-19. The chain employs TRBV5-1 and TRBJ2-7; 7 bases are a match to TRBD1. Sequencing was carried out using PBMCs or T cells enriched from blood (not recorded which). DNA for the CDR3: TGCGCCAGCAGCTTGGACAGGGGCTTAGAGCAGTACTTC. Amino acid sequence: CASSLDRGLEQYF.